What follows is one T cell receptor beta chain and its context. This record belongs to a study of T cells in Graves' hyperthyroidism and ophthalmopathy. The CDR3 contains 15 residues. The germline V gene encodes CDR1 SGHAT and CDR2 FQNNGV. The V segment lost 2 bases and the J segment 3 bases; nucleotides outside the gene matches: 6. The TCR beta CDR3 regions underwent amplification using RNA transcripts as the source. The TCR CDR3 first-round RT-PCR relied on the HTBI primer set. TCRdb reprocessed the multiplex PCR reads with MiXCR, giving one entry per CDR3 protein. The sample consists of around 600,000 distinct CDR3 sequences, 45% of them appearing once.

The gene calls are TRBV11-2 and TRBJ2-7; 8 bases are a match to TRBD1. The specimen was peripheral blood or thyroid tissue (not recorded which). This receptor was identified in an adult man with Graves' disease, either hyperthyroidism or ophthalmopathy (not recorded which). The CDR3 coding sequence is TGTGCCAGCAGCTTACTGGACAGGGAAGACTACGAGCAGTACTTC. It yields the protein CASSLLDREDYEQYF. The whole variable domain, filled in from reference TRBV11-2 and TRBJ2-7, reads EAGVAQSPRYKIIEKRQSVAFWCNPISGHATLYWYQQILGQGPKLLIQFQNNGVVDDSQLPKDRFSAERLKGVDSTLKIQPAKLEDSAVYLCASSLLDREDYEQYFGPGTRLTVT.